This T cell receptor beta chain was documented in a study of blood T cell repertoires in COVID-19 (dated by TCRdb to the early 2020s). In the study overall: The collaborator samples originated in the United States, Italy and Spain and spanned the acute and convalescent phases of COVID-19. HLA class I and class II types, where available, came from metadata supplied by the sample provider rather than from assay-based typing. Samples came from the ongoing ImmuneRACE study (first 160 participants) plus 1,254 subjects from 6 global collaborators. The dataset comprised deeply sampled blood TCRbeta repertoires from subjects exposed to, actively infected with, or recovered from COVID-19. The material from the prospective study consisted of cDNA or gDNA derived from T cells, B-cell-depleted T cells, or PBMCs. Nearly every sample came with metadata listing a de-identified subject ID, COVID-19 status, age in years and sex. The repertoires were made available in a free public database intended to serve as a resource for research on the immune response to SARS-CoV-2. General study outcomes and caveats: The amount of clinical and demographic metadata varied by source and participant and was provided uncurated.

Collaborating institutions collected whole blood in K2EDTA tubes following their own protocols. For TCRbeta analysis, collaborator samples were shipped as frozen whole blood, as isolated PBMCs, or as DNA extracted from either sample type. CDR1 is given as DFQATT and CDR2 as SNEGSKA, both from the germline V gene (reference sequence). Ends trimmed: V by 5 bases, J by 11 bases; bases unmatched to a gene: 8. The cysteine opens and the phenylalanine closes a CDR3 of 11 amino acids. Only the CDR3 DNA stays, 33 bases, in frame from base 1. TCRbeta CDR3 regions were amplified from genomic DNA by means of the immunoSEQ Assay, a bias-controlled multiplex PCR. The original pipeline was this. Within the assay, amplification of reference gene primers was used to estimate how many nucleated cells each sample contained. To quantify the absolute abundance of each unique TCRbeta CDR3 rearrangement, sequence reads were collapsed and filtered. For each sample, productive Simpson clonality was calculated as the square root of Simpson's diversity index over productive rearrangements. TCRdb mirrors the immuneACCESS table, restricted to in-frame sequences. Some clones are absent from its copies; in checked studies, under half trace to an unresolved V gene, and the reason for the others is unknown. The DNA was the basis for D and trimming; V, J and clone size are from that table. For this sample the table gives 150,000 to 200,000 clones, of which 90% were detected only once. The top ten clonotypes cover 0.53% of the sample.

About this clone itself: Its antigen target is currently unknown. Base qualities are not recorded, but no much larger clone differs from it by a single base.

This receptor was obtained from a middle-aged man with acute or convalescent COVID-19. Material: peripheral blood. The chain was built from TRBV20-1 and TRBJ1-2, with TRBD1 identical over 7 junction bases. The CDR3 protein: CSARDSPFYTF. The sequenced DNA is TGCAGTGCTCGGGACAGCCCTTTTTACACCTTC.